These T cell receptor beta chains were read from a single sample in a study of beta chain features in type 1 diabetes. The repertoire was sequenced with immunoSEQ multiplex PCR; TCRdb's copy has only in-frame clones and lacks some. The profile shows about 160,000 clones, 9% of them singletons. Source material: central memory CD4+ T cells from blood. These receptors came from a woman in her 30s with type 1 diabetes. Both conserved end residues are part of each CDR3. The D gene is left open where the match is weak. Expanded clones are given a class, and other clones once, few, many or no size at all.

d_call | j_call | v_call | clone_size | cdr3_aa | cdr3_nt
- | TRBJ2-6 | TRBV11-1 | few | CASSLLRANVLTF | TGTGCCAGCAGCTTACTTAGGGCCAACGTCCTGACTTTC
- | TRBJ2-3 | TRBV7-9 | few | CASSPQRADTQYF | TGTGCCAGCAGCCCCCAGAGGGCAGATACGCAGTATTTT
TRBD1 | TRBJ2-7 | TRBV28 | - | CASRTGGMVDEQYF | TGTGCCAGTCGAACAGGGGGGATGGTCGACGAGCAGTACTTC
- | TRBJ2-7 | TRBV30 | - | CAWTATTPRIDEQYF | TGTGCCTGGACAGCTACAACTCCGAGGATCGACGAGCAGTACTTC
- | TRBJ2-3 | TRBV28 | - | CASSLNLARTDTQYF | TGTGCCAGCAGTTTAAATCTAGCTCGCACAGATACGCAGTATTTT
TRBD2 | TRBJ2-1 | TRBV7-6 | few | CASTLTSGATNEQFF | TGTGCCAGCACCCTGACTAGCGGAGCAACCAATGAGCAGTTCTTC
- | TRBJ1-5 | TRBV7-8 | few | CASSLPPTGKPQHF | TGTGCCAGCAGCTTACCCCCGACAGGCAAGCCCCAGCATTTT
- | TRBJ2-3 | TRBV5-6 | few | CASSAEGADTQYF | TGTGCCAGCAGTGCGGAGGGGGCGGATACGCAGTATTTT
TRBD1 | TRBJ1-3 | TRBV5-6 | few | CASSGWGETGGSGNTIYF | TGTGCCAGCAGCGGTTGGGGTGAGACAGGGGGTTCTGGAAACACCATATATTTT
TRBD2 | TRBJ2-3 | TRBV30 | few | CAWKGLRLASTDTQYF | TGTGCCTGGAAGGGTTTGAGACTAGCCTCCACAGATACGCAGTATTTT
TRBD2 | TRBJ2-1 | TRBV5-1 | - | CASSLLSSGDNEQFF | TGCGCCAGCAGCTTGTTGTCTAGCGGGGACAATGAGCAGTTCTTC
TRBD1 | TRBJ2-3 | TRBV6-1 | - | CASSQGAIRTDTQYF | TGTGCCAGCAGTCAGGGGGCGATTCGCACAGATACGCAGTATTTT
- | TRBJ2-1 | TRBV5-4 | - | CASSDLRASSYNEQFF | TGTGCCAGCAGCGACCTCAGGGCCAGCTCCTACAATGAGCAGTTCTTC
TRBD1 | TRBJ1-1 | TRBV6-6 | - | CASSGRTGRTEAFF | TGTGCCAGCAGTGGCCGGACAGGTAGAACTGAAGCTTTCTTT
- | TRBJ2-5 | TRBV29-1 | - | CSVVRQAETQYF | TGCAGCGTCGTCCGACAGGCAGAGACCCAGTACTTC
TRBD2 | TRBJ2-5 | TRBV9 | few | CASSVAGGLDETQYF | TGTGCCAGCAGCGTAGCGGGAGGGCTGGATGAGACCCAGTACTTC
- | TRBJ2-2 | TRBV7-3 | many | CASSLRGGSAGELFF | TGTGCCAGCAGCTTAAGAGGGGGAAGCGCCGGGGAGCTGTTTTTT
- | TRBJ2-3 | TRBV6-6 | few | CASIFADTQYF | TGTGCCAGCATTTTCGCGGATACGCAGTATTTT
- | TRBJ2-6 | TRBV29-1 | few | CSVAPGAGANVLTF | TGCAGCGTTGCCCCAGGGGCTGGGGCCAACGTCCTGACTTTC
- | TRBJ1-3 | TRBV23-1 | many | CASSQSGRASSGNTIYF | TGCGCCAGCAGTCAATCAGGCAGGGCCTCCTCTGGAAACACCATATATTTT
TRBD2 | TRBJ2-2 | TRBV7-2 | - | CASSLAGLAGPRTGELFF | TGTGCCAGCAGCTTAGCGGGACTAGCGGGACCTCGCACCGGGGAGCTGTTTTTT
- | TRBJ2-5 | TRBV25-1 | - | CASSEFGAPETQYF | TGTGCCAGCAGTGAATTTGGTGCGCCAGAGACCCAGTACTTC
- | TRBJ2-7 | TRBV7-9 | few | CASSLVDSKPFF | TGTGCCAGCAGCTTAGTAGACAGCAAGCCGTTCTTC
- | TRBJ1-1 | TRBV29-1 | few | CSADKGGVTEAFF | TGCAGCGCCGACAAAGGGGGAGTCACTGAAGCTTTCTTT
TRBD1 | TRBJ1-2 | TRBV19 | - | CATGTGTYGYTF | TGTGCCACTGGGACAGGGACCTATGGCTACACCTTC
- | TRBJ1-5 | TRBV9 | - | CASSVGENQPQHF | TGTGCCAGCAGCGTAGGAGAAAATCAGCCCCAGCATTTT
TRBD2 | TRBJ2-1 | TRBV5-1 | - | CASSTASGSLSSYNEQFF | TGCGCCAGCAGCACCGCTAGCGGGAGTCTAAGCTCCTACAATGAGCAGTTCTTC
TRBD1 | TRBJ2-3 | TRBV7-2 | - | CASSRDRGPDTQYF | TGTGCCAGCAGCCGGGACAGGGGCCCAGATACGCAGTATTTT
TRBD1 | TRBJ1-5 | TRBV18 | few | CASSPSTGGTNQPQHF | TGTGCCAGCTCACCGTCGACAGGGGGCACGAATCAGCCCCAGCATTTT
TRBD2 | TRBJ2-1 | TRBV30 | few | CAWVGFGSGSSYNEQFF | TGTGCCTGGGTTGGGTTTGGGAGCGGGAGCTCCTACAATGAGCAGTTCTTC
TRBD1 | TRBJ2-3 | TRBV19 | few | CASSIPGGPTDTQYF | TGTGCCAGTAGTATTCCAGGGGGTCCGACAGATACGCAGTATTTT
TRBD1 | TRBJ2-7 | TRBV29-1 | few | CSGWTGDVQYF | TGCAGCGGATGGACAGGGGATGTGCAGTACTTC
- | TRBJ2-6 | TRBV7-3 | few | CASSSGSGANVLTF | TGTGCCAGCAGCTCGGGTTCTGGGGCCAACGTCCTGACTTTC
- | TRBJ2-1 | TRBV28 | - | CASSLLYNEQFF | TGTGCCAGCAGTTTACTATACAATGAGCAGTTCTTC
- | TRBJ2-5 | TRBV27 | few | CASSLNGQETQYF | TGTGCCAGCAGTTTAAACGGCCAAGAGACCCAGTACTTC
- | TRBJ2-6 | TRBV27 | - | CASSGAAPLGANVLTF | TGTGCCAGCAGTGGGGCAGCCCCCCTTGGGGCCAACGTCCTGACTTTC
TRBD1 | TRBJ1-6 | TRBV7-3 | few | CASSVGTENSPLHF | TGTGCCAGCAGCGTCGGGACAGAAAATTCACCCCTCCACTTT
- | TRBJ1-1 | TRBV5-4 | - | CASSPAQRGFMNTEAFF | TGTGCCAGCAGCCCTGCCCAGAGAGGGTTCATGAACACTGAAGCTTTCTTT
TRBD1 | TRBJ2-3 | TRBV5-1 | few | CASSLDRGGTDTQYF | TGCGCCAGCAGTTTGGACAGGGGAGGAACAGATACGCAGTATTTT
- | TRBJ1-1 | TRBV6-5 | few | CASSKQGSEAFF | TGTGCCAGCAGCAAACAGGGCTCTGAAGCTTTCTTT
- | TRBJ2-6 | TRBV28 | few | CASSPFGANVLTF | TGTGCCAGCAGTCCCTTCGGGGCCAACGTCCTGACTTTC
TRBD1 | TRBJ1-1 | TRBV5-1 | few | CASSFTGVNTEAFF | TGCGCCAGCAGCTTCACAGGGGTCAACACTGAAGCTTTCTTT
- | TRBJ1-5 | TRBV15 | - | CATSRDEESNQPQHF | TGTGCCACCAGCAGAGATGAAGAGTCAAATCAGCCCCAGCATTTT
- | TRBJ1-2 | TRBV7-2 | few | CASSSPNHIGGYTF | TGTGCCAGCAGCTCCCCTAACCACATCGGGGGCTACACCTTC
TRBD1 | TRBJ1-2 | TRBV7-9 | few | CASSLRDRGSYGYTF | TGTGCCAGCAGCTTAAGGGACAGGGGATCCTATGGCTACACCTTC